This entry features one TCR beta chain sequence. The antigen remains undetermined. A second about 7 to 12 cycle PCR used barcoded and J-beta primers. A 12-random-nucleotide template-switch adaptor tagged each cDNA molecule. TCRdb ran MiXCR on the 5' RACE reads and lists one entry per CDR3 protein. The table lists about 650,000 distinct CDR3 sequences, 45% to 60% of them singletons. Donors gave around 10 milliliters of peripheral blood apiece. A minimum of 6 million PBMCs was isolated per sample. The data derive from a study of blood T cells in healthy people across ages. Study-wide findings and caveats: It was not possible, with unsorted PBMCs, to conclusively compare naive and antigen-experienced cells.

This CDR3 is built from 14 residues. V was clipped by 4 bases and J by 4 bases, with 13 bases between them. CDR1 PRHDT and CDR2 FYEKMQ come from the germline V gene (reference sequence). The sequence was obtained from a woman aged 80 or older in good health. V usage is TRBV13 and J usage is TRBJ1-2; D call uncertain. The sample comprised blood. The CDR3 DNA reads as TGTGCCAGCAGCTCAAGCGGGTACCTCTATGGCTACACCTTC. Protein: CASSSSGYLYGYTF.